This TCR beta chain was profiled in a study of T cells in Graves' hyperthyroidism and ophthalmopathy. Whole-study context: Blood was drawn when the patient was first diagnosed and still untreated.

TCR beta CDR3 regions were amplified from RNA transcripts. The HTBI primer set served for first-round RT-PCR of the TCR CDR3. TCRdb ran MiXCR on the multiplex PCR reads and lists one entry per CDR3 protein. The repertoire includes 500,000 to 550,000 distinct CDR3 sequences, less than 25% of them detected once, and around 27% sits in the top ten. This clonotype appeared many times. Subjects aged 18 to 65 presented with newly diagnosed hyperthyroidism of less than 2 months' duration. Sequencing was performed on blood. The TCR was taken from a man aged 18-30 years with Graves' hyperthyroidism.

The CDR3 region is CASSPTGTGGETQYF. CDR3 DNA sequence: TGCGCCAGCAGCCCAACCGGGACAGGGGGTGAGACCCAGTACTTC. The chain recombines TRBV4-1 with TRBJ2-5; 11 nucleotides line up with TRBD1. V trimming: 4 bases; J trimming: 5 bases; junction bases outside the gene matches: 6. The CDR3 sequence is 15 residues long. From germline, CDR1 is MGHRA and CDR2 YSYEKL.